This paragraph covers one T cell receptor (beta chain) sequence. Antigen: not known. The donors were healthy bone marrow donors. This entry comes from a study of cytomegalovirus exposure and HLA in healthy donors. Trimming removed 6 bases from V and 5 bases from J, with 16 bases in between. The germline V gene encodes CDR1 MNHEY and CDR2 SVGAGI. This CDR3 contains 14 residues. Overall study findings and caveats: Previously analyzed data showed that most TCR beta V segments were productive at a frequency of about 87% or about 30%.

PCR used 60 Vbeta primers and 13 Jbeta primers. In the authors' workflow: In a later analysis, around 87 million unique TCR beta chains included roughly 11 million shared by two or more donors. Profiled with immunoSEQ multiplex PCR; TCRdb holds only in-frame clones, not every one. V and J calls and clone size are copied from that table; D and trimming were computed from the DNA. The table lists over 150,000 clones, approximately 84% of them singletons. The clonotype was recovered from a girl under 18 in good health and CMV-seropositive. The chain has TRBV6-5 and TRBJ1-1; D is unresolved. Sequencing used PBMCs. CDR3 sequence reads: CASRDGLTGTEAFF. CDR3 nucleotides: TGTGCCAGCAGGGACGGACTTACGGGGACTGAAGCTTTCTTT.